This is a list of T cell receptor beta chains from one sample in a study of blood T cell repertoires in COVID-19. TCRdb's table, derived via immunoSEQ multiplex PCR, lists solely in-frame clones and lacks some. The sample holds roughly 120,000 clones, around 68% seen once. Input material: peripheral blood. These receptor sequences come from an older woman with acute or convalescent COVID-19. CDR3s include the opening cysteine and the closing phenylalanine or tryptophan. The D gene is left open where the match is weak. A clone size is listed for some rows: how often the clone was seen (once, few, many), or a class if it is expanded.

clone_size: -
j_call: TRBJ2-3
d_call: TRBD2
v_call: TRBV29-1
cdr3_aa: CSVGLAGNTDTQYF
cdr3_nt: TGCAGCGTTGGTCTAGCGGGGAACACAGATACGCAGTATTTT

clone_size: -
j_call: TRBJ1-1
d_call: -
v_call: TRBV7-2
cdr3_aa: CASSLVRNRLNTEAFF
cdr3_nt: TGTGCCAGCAGCTTAGTCAGGAACAGGTTGAACACTGAAGCTTTCTTT

clone_size: -
j_call: TRBJ1-2
d_call: TRBD1
v_call: TRBV5-1
cdr3_aa: CASRLGTGFLAGYTF
cdr3_nt: TGCGCCAGCAGGTTGGGGACAGGTTTCCTGGCTGGCTACACCTTC

clone_size: -
j_call: TRBJ1-2
d_call: TRBD1
v_call: TRBV19
cdr3_aa: CATSGRGQGYTF
cdr3_nt: TGTGCCACTTCTGGCAGGGGGCAGGGCTACACCTTC

clone_size: -
j_call: TRBJ2-4
d_call: -
v_call: TRBV2
cdr3_aa: CASSVGANIQYF
cdr3_nt: TGTGCCAGCAGTGTAGGAGCAAACATTCAGTACTTC

clone_size: -
j_call: TRBJ2-1
d_call: -
v_call: TRBV7-9
cdr3_aa: CASSFARFNEQFF
cdr3_nt: TGTGCCAGCAGCTTTGCGAGATTCAATGAGCAGTTCTTC

clone_size: -
j_call: TRBJ1-4
d_call: -
v_call: TRBV24-1
cdr3_aa: CATSDLVGDREKLFF
cdr3_nt: TGTGCCACCAGTGATTTAGTAGGGGATCGAGAAAAACTGTTTTTT

clone_size: once
j_call: TRBJ1-4
d_call: -
v_call: TRBV29-1
cdr3_aa: CSVEGSGQWGEKLFF
cdr3_nt: TGCAGCGTTGAAGGGTCTGGACAGTGGGGTGAAAAACTGTTTTTT

clone_size: -
j_call: TRBJ2-3
d_call: TRBD2
v_call: TRBV4-3
cdr3_aa: CASSQAPTWTSGGADTQYF
cdr3_nt: TGCGCCAGCAGCCAAGCCCCGACTTGGACTAGCGGGGGTGCAGATACGCAGTATTTT

clone_size: -
j_call: TRBJ2-2
d_call: -
v_call: TRBV6-6
cdr3_aa: CASTDKGQGDTGELFF
cdr3_nt: TGTGCCAGCACTGACAAAGGGCAGGGTGACACCGGGGAGCTGTTTTTT

clone_size: few
j_call: TRBJ1-1
d_call: TRBD1
v_call: TRBV29-1
cdr3_aa: CSVKEGAATEAFF
cdr3_nt: TGCAGCGTTAAGGAGGGGGCGGCCACTGAAGCTTTCTTT

clone_size: -
j_call: TRBJ2-3
d_call: -
v_call: TRBV5-1
cdr3_aa: CASSEFRIGTDTQYF
cdr3_nt: TGCGCCAGCAGCGAGTTCCGAATCGGCACAGATACGCAGTATTTT

clone_size: -
j_call: TRBJ2-2
d_call: -
v_call: TRBV19
cdr3_aa: CASSITGPRSGELFF
cdr3_nt: TGTGCCAGTAGTATTACAGGGCCCCGCAGCGGGGAGCTGTTTTTT

clone_size: -
j_call: TRBJ2-1
d_call: -
v_call: TRBV3-1/TRBV3-2
cdr3_aa: CASSQDKPSNNEQFF
cdr3_nt: TGTGCCAGCAGCCAAGACAAGCCCTCAAACAATGAGCAGTTCTTC

clone_size: -
j_call: TRBJ2-7
d_call: TRBD1
v_call: TRBV18
cdr3_aa: CASSRGTGLYEQYF
cdr3_nt: TGTGCCAGCTCACGGGGGACAGGGCTCTACGAGCAGTACTTC

clone_size: -
j_call: TRBJ2-3
d_call: TRBD2
v_call: TRBV19
cdr3_aa: CATAGGWTDTQYF
cdr3_nt: TGTGCCACCGCGGGGGGGTGGACAGATACGCAGTATTTT

clone_size: -
j_call: TRBJ1-2
d_call: TRBD1
v_call: TRBV6-1
cdr3_aa: CASSGSLGQGGNYGYTF
cdr3_nt: TGTGCCAGCAGTGGCTCCCTCGGACAGGGGGGTAACTATGGCTACACCTTC

clone_size: -
j_call: TRBJ1-4
d_call: -
v_call: TRBV18
cdr3_aa: CASSRNAGGTDEKLFF
cdr3_nt: TGTGCCAGCTCACGCAATGCGGGGGGAACGGATGAAAAACTGTTTTTT

clone_size: -
j_call: TRBJ1-2
d_call: -
v_call: TRBV9
cdr3_aa: CASSEGTGGAYGYTF
cdr3_nt: TGTGCCAGCAGCGAGGGGACCGGGGGAGCCTATGGCTACACCTTC

clone_size: few
j_call: TRBJ2-7
d_call: -
v_call: TRBV6-5
cdr3_aa: CASTLAREQYF
cdr3_nt: TGTGCCAGCACTTTGGCTCGCGAGCAGTACTTC

clone_size: -
j_call: TRBJ1-1
d_call: -
v_call: TRBV5-1
cdr3_aa: CASSPQGEREAFF
cdr3_nt: TGCGCCAGCAGCCCTCAGGGTGAAAGGGAAGCTTTCTTT

clone_size: -
j_call: TRBJ2-7
d_call: TRBD2
v_call: TRBV4-2
cdr3_aa: CASSQELALYEQYF
cdr3_nt: TGTGCCAGCAGCCAAGAACTAGCGCTCTACGAGCAGTACTTC

clone_size: -
j_call: TRBJ1-4
d_call: TRBD1
v_call: TRBV3-1/TRBV3-2
cdr3_aa: CASSIRTGGPEKLFF
cdr3_nt: TGTGCCAGCAGCATTCGGACAGGGGGCCCTGAAAAACTGTTTTTT

clone_size: few
j_call: TRBJ1-2
d_call: TRBD1
v_call: TRBV3-1/TRBV3-2
cdr3_aa: CASSLSSRGRGGYTF
cdr3_nt: TGTGCCAGCAGCCTTTCCTCAAGGGGGCGCGGTGGCTACACCTTC

clone_size: few
j_call: TRBJ2-7
d_call: -
v_call: TRBV24-1
cdr3_aa: CATSDWQQAEQYF
cdr3_nt: TGTGCCACCAGTGATTGGCAGCAGGCCGAGCAGTACTTC

clone_size: -
j_call: TRBJ2-3
d_call: TRBD1
v_call: TRBV2
cdr3_aa: CASSRDRRPDTQYF
cdr3_nt: TGTGCCAGCAGCCGGGACAGACGTCCAGATACGCAGTATTTT

clone_size: -
j_call: TRBJ1-2
d_call: TRBD1
v_call: TRBV6-2/TRBV6-3
cdr3_aa: CASSPRDRGYDYGYTF
cdr3_nt: TGTGCCAGCAGCCCCAGGGACAGGGGCTATGACTATGGCTACACCTTC

clone_size: few
j_call: TRBJ1-4
d_call: -
v_call: TRBV28
cdr3_aa: CASRPGANEKLFF
cdr3_nt: TGTGCCAGCAGGCCTGGGGCGAATGAAAAACTGTTTTTT

clone_size: -
j_call: TRBJ1-6
d_call: -
v_call: TRBV6-1
cdr3_aa: CATTGRGLNSPLHF
cdr3_nt: TGTGCCACTACCGGGCGGGGTCTTAATTCACCCCTCCACTTT

clone_size: many
j_call: TRBJ2-1
d_call: TRBD2
v_call: TRBV20-1
cdr3_aa: CSASKTSGDLNEQFF
cdr3_nt: TGCAGTGCTAGTAAGACTAGCGGGGATCTGAATGAGCAGTTCTTC

clone_size: -
j_call: TRBJ1-1
d_call: -
v_call: TRBV30
cdr3_aa: CAWRVGASTEAFF
cdr3_nt: TGTGCCTGGAGGGTAGGGGCAAGCACTGAAGCTTTCTTT

clone_size: -
j_call: TRBJ1-2
d_call: TRBD1
v_call: TRBV29-1
cdr3_aa: CSVSGTGGYTF
cdr3_nt: TGCAGCGTCTCCGGGACAGGGGGCTACACCTTC

clone_size: few
j_call: TRBJ2-7
d_call: -
v_call: TRBV18
cdr3_aa: CASSPNSGFEQYF
cdr3_nt: TGTGCCAGCTCACCAAATTCAGGGTTTGAGCAGTACTTC

clone_size: once
j_call: TRBJ2-1
d_call: TRBD2
v_call: TRBV6-5
cdr3_aa: CASSRESTSGSLQFF
cdr3_nt: TGTGCCAGCAGCCGCGAGTCAACTAGCGGGAGTTTACAGTTCTTC

clone_size: -
j_call: TRBJ2-2
d_call: -
v_call: TRBV12-3/TRBV12-4
cdr3_aa: CASSSYTGELFF
cdr3_nt: TGTGCCAGCAGTTCGTACACCGGGGAGCTGTTTTTT

clone_size: -
j_call: TRBJ1-2
d_call: TRBD1
v_call: TRBV6-5
cdr3_aa: CASSSRDRGGYTF
cdr3_nt: TGTGCCAGCAGTTCCCGGGACAGGGGTGGCTACACCTTC

clone_size: few
j_call: TRBJ2-1
d_call: TRBD2
v_call: TRBV7-9
cdr3_aa: CASRHRTSGSYNEQFF
cdr3_nt: TGTGCCAGCAGACATAGGACTAGCGGCTCCTACAATGAGCAGTTCTTC